This TCR beta chain came from a study of blood T cell repertoires in COVID-19. The germline V gene encodes CDR1 MNHEY and CDR2 SMNVEV (reference sequence). The CDR3 extends over 16 amino acids. Between the trimmed V and J ends, which lost 6 bases and 2 bases, there was a span of 18 bases. As processed by the authors: For nucleated cells, counts were estimated from reference gene primer amplification. Some clones are missing from TCRdb's copy, which holds only in-frame ones; the method was immunoSEQ multiplex PCR. Clone size and the V and J calls come from that table; the DNA yielded D and trimming. The sample holds about 14,000 clones; about 77% are singletons and the top ten take around 13%.

This rearrangement joins TRBV27 to TRBJ2-3; tentatively, D is TRBD2 (5 bases). Sequencing input: peripheral blood. This receptor was obtained from a human donor in a cohort sampled during active COVID-19. CDR3 protein: CASRSSGRTYTDTQYF. The DNA of the CDR3 is TGTGCCAGCAGATCAAGCGGTAGGACCTACACAGATACGCAGTATTTT.